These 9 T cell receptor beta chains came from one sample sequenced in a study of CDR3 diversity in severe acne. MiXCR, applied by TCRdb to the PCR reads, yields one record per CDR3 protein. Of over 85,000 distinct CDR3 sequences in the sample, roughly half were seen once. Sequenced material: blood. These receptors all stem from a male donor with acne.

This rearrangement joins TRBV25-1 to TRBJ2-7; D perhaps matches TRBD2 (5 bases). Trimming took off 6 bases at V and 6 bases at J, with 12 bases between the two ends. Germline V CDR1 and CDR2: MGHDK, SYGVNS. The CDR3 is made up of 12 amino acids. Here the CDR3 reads CASSYGLSEQYF. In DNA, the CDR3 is TGTGCCAGCAGCTACGGACTGTCCGAGCAGTACTTC.

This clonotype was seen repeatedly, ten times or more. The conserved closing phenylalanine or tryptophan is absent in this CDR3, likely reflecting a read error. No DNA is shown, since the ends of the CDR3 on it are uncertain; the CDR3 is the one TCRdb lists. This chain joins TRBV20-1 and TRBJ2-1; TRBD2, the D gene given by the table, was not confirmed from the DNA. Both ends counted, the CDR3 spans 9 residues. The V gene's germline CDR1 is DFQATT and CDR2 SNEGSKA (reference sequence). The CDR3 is CSASCIAGA.

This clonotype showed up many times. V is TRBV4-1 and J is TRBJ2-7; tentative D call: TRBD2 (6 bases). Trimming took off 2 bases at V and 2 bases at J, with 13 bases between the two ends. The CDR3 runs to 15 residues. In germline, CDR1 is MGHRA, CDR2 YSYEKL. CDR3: CASSQFGDLPYEQYF. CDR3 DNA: TGCGCCAGCAGCCAATTCGGGGACTTACCCTACGAGCAGTACTTC.

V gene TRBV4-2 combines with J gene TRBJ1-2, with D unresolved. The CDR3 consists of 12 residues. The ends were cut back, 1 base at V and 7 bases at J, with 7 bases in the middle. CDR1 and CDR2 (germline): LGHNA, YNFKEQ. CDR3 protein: CASSQGWSGYTF. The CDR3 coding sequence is TGTGCCAGCAGCCAAGGGTGGAGTGGCTACACCTTC.

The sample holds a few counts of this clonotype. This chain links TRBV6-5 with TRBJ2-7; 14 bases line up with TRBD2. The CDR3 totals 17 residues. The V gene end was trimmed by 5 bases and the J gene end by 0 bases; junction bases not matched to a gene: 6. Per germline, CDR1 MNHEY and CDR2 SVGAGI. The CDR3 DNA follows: TGTGCCAGCAGTCCTCCCGGGACTAGCGGGAGCTCCTACGAGCAGTACTTC. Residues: CASSPPGTSGSSYEQYF.

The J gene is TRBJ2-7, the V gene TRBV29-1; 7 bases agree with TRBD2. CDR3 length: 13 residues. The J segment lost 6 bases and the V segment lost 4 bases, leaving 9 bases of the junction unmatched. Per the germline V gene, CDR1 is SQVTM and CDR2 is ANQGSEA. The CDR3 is CSVVAGVNGEQYF. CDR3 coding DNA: TGCAGCGTTGTGGCGGGAGTGAACGGCGAGCAGTACTTC.

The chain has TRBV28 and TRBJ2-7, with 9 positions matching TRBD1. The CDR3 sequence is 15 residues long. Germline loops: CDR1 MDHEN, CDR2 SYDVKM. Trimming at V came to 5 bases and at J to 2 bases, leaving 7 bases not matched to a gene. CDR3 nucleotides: TGTGCCAGCAGTCCACCGGGACAGGGAACCTACGAGCAGTACGTC. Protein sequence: CASSPPGQGTYEQYV.

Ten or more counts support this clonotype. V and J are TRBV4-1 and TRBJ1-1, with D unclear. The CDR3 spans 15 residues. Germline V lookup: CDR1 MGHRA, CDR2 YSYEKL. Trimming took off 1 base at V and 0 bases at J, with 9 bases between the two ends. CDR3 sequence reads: CASSQGSGLNTEAFF. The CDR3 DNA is TGCGCCAGCAGCCAAGGGAGCGGCTTGAACACTGAAGCTTTCTTT.

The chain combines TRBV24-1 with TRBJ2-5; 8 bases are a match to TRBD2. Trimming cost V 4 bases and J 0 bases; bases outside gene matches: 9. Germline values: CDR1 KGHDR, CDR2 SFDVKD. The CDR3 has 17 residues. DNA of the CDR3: TGTGCCACCAGTGACCCTACTAGCGGACGATACCAAGAGACCCAGTACTTC. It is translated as CATSDPTSGRYQETQYF.